Below, one T cell receptor beta chain is given with its context. Its antigen is unidentified. CDR3 length: 13 residues. In germline, CDR1 is SGHVS, CDR2 FQNEAQ. V was shortened by 5 bases and J by 1 base, with 8 bases between the two germline ends. These data come from a study of Tregs in tolerant kidney transplant recipients. The protocol was immunoSEQ multiplex PCR, while the TCRdb copy is restricted to in-frame clones and leaves out a portion. The table lists tens of thousands of clones, just under 97% of them singletons, with about 0.41% in the top ten. The study, taken as a whole, reports: Tregs expanded with activated donor B cells seemed most donor-specific. The small number of patients limits these findings pending further validation.

Sequencing was performed on Tregs from blood cultured with allogeneic cells. The source of this sequence is a human donor in good health. The chain combines TRBV7-8 with TRBJ1-2; D uncertain. CDR3 sequence reads: CASSATRNYGYTF. For the CDR3, the DNA is TGTGCCAGCAGCGCTACCCGTAACTATGGCTACACCTTC.